Below, 10 T cell receptor beta chains from the same sample are listed, as sequenced in a study of cytomegalovirus exposure and HLA in healthy donors. PCR involved 60 Vbeta and 13 Jbeta primers. TCRdb's table, derived via immunoSEQ multiplex PCR, lists solely in-frame clones and lacks some. Counted here are 150,000 or so clones, approximately 75% occurring once; the ten biggest clones make up approximately 2.6%. Sequences were obtained from PBMCs. All receptors come from a man aged 18-30 years in good health and CMV-seronegative.

The gene calls are TRBV10-2 and TRBJ2-1; 13 nucleotides line up with TRBD2. Trimming removed 4 bases from V and 15 bases from J; junction bases left unmatched: 6. Germline V CDR1 and CDR2: WSHSY, SAAADI. The CDR3 has 13 amino acids. The DNA of the CDR3 is TGCGCCAGCAGTGGGACTAGCGGGGGATTTCTGTTCTTC. Its translation: CASSGTSGGFLFF.

V is TRBV7-2 and J is TRBJ2-7; maybe TRBD1 (5 bases). Trimming shortened V by 4 bases and J by 6 bases, and 19 bases separated the two germline ends. Germline lookup yields CDR1 SGHTA and CDR2 FQGNSA. The CDR3 covers 15 residues. The CDR3 region is CASSSGQSPPGEQYF. CDR3 sequence (DNA): TGTGCCAGCAGCTCAGGACAATCCCCACCGGGCGAGCAGTACTTC.

The CDR3 protein is CASSLAQKTGVYTGELFF. As DNA, the CDR3 is TGTGCCAGCAGCTTAGCCCAGAAGACAGGGGTTTACACCGGGGAGCTGTTTTTT. J is TRBJ2-2 and V is TRBV11-2, with 8 bases fitting TRBD1. With V trimmed by 1 base and J by 3 bases, 10 bases remained unmatched. The CDR3 runs to 18 residues. CDR1 is SGHAT, CDR2 FQNNGV, per germline. The whole variable domain, remainder taken from reference TRBV11-2 and TRBJ2-2, is EAGVAQSPRYKIIEKRQSVAFWCNPISGHATLYWYQQILGQGPKLLIQFQNNGVVDDSQLPKDRFSAERLKGVDSTLKIQPAKLEDSAVYLCASSLAQKTGVYTGELFFGEGSRLTVL.

The chain joins TRBV5-4 to TRBJ2-7; TRBD1 is a possible D gene (6 bases). From germline, CDR1 is SGHNT and CDR2 YYREEE (reference sequence). This CDR3 spans 11 amino acids. V dropped 2 bases and J dropped 11 bases, with 11 bases sitting between them. CDR3 in DNA: TGTGCCAGCAGCTTCGAGACAGGCGAGTACTTC. The encoded protein is CASSFETGEYF.

The V and J genes are TRBV5-1 and TRBJ1-2; D unclear. CDR1 SGHRS and CDR2 YFSETQ come from the germline V gene. V was clipped by 7 bases and J by 8 bases, with 12 bases between them. This CDR3 region has 11 residues. CDR3 in amino acids: CASPFLRGYTF. The CDR3 DNA sequence: TGCGCCAGCCCCTTTCTTCGGGGCTACACCTTC.

This sequence joins TRBV7-2 and TRBJ2-7; a weak D match, TRBD1 (5 bases). CDR1 is SGHTA, CDR2 FQGNSA, per germline. The CDR3 length is 17 residues. The V and J ends lost 1 base and 6 bases respectively, with 22 bases between them. CDR3 DNA sequence: TGTGCCAGCAGCTTAGTCGTCCTAGGGGCCGCAGGCTCCGAGCAGTACTTC. It specifies CASSLVVLGAAGSEQYF.

V and J are TRBV6-6 and TRBJ2-7; D is possibly TRBD2 (5 bases). The V end lost 0 bases, the J end lost 4 bases, and 10 bases lay between the germline ends. The CDR3 length is 14 residues. Germline loops: CDR1 MNHNY, CDR2 SVGAGI (reference sequence). The DNA of the CDR3 is TGTGCCAGCAGTTACTCTTCTCCGGGGTACGAGCAGTACGTC. Encoded protein: CASSYSSPGYEQYV.

This clone was picked up one time. The genes are TRBV5-1 and TRBJ2-5; 8 nucleotides agree with TRBD2. Germline trimming cut 4 bases from V and 5 bases from J; bases unmatched to any gene: 7. Germline V gene data show CDR1 as SGHRS and CDR2 as YFSETQ. There are 14 residues in the CDR3. CDR3 protein: CASSLGGAEETQYF. The CDR3 DNA sequence: TGCGCCAGCAGCCTCGGGGGGGCAGAGGAGACCCAGTACTTC.

This clone was recorded once. The genes are TRBV6-6 and TRBJ1-5, with a tentative D call TRBD1 (5 bases). Germline assignment: CDR1 MNHNY and CDR2 SVGAGI (reference sequence). The CDR3 loop spans 14 amino acids. Trimming stripped 6 bases from V and 7 bases from J, with 16 bases between. The CDR3 DNA follows: TGTGCCAGCAGCTATCCGGGACTTGGGCAGCCCCAGCATTTT. Amino acids: CASSYPGLGQPQHF.

The genes are TRBV2 and TRBJ2-1; maybe TRBD1 (6 bases). Germline V gene data show CDR1 as SNHLY and CDR2 as FYNNEI. Trimming stripped 8 bases from V and 4 bases from J, with 6 bases between. The CDR3 runs to 11 residues. This CDR3 reads CASGQYNEQFF. The CDR3 nucleotides are TGTGCCAGCGGACAGTACAATGAGCAGTTCTTC.